These T cell receptor beta chains were read from a single sample in a study of T cells in Graves' hyperthyroidism and ophthalmopathy. TCRdb ran MiXCR on the multiplex PCR reads and lists one entry per CDR3 protein. The sample has about 290,000 distinct CDR3 sequences; around 13% are singletons. The sequenced material came from blood. Every receptor here comes from a woman aged 40 to 50 with Graves' hyperthyroidism. CDR3s include the opening cysteine and the closing phenylalanine or tryptophan. D genes are given only for firm matches. Clone size is shown for a subset of rows, as once, few, many or a class of expanded clone.

CDR3,DNA,D,size,J,length,V
CASSRLGGTYNEQFF,TGTGCCAGCAGTAGACTAGGGGGGACCTACAATGAGCAGTTCTTC,NA,many,TRBJ2-1,15,TRBV7-2
CASSWLAGSSYNEQFF,TGTGCCAGCAGTTGGCTCGCAGGCAGCTCCTACAATGAGCAGTTCTTC,NA,NA,TRBJ2-1,16,TRBV27
CASSFRGSYEQYF,TGTGCCAGCAGCTTTAGGGGGAGCTACGAGCAGTACTTC,NA,many,TRBJ2-7,13,TRBV7-8
CASSEAGSQFF,TGTGCCAGCAGTGAAGCCGGGTCTCAGTTCTTC,NA,few,TRBJ2-1,11,TRBV6-1
CASSFLLWTSGNEGRETQYF,TGTGCCAGCAGTTTCCTACTTTGGACTAGCGGGAATGAAGGGAGGGAGACCCAGTACTTC,TRBD2,NA,TRBJ2-5,20,TRBV28
CASDGARYNEQFF,TGTGCCAGCGACGGGGCGCGGTACAATGAGCAGTTCTTC,NA,many,TRBJ2-1,13,TRBV6-1
CASSIRGGTDTQYF,TGTGCCAGCAGCATCAGGGGAGGAACAGATACGCAGTATTTT,NA,many,TRBJ2-3,14,TRBV2
CSVYSQMTHNEQFF,TGCAGCGTTTATTCCCAGATGACCCACAATGAGCAGTTCTTC,NA,few,TRBJ2-1,14,TRBV29-1
CATSDGTFYGYTF,TGTGCCACCAGTGATGGGACCTTCTATGGCTACACCTTC,NA,many,TRBJ1-2,13,TRBV24-1
CASKQGPALSETQYF,TGTGCCAGCAAACAGGGTCCGGCTTTGTCCGAGACCCAGTACTTC,NA,many,TRBJ2-5,15,TRBV12-3/TRBV12-4
CASRRSGRAYEQYF,TGTGCCAGCAGAAGGAGCGGGAGGGCATACGAGCAGTACTTC,TRBD2,NA,TRBJ2-7,14,TRBV6-2/TRBV6-3
CASSIATARGSYEQYF,TGTGCCAGCAGTATCGCCACCGCGAGAGGCTCCTACGAGCAGTACTTC,NA,many,TRBJ2-7,16,TRBV6-1
CASRLNEKLFF,TGTGCCAGCAGGCTTAATGAAAAACTGTTTTTT,NA,many,TRBJ1-4,11,TRBV6-1
CASSEGVNTEAFF,TGTGCCAGCAGCGAGGGAGTTAACACTGAAGCTTTCTTT,NA,many,TRBJ1-1,13,TRBV5-5
CASSVTGADNEQFF,TGTGCCAGCAGCGTAACGGGGGCCGACAATGAGCAGTTCTTC,NA,few,TRBJ2-1,14,TRBV9
CASSGKTDRPNTEAFF,TGCGCCAGCAGTGGAAAGACGGACAGGCCGAACACTGAAGCTTTCTTT,TRBD1,many,TRBJ1-1,16,TRBV10-1
CASSPRTGGMNTEAFF,TGTGCCAGTAGTCCCCGGACAGGAGGGATGAACACTGAAGCTTTCTTT,TRBD1,NA,TRBJ1-1,16,TRBV19
CASSTPRRSSYEQYF,TGTGCCAGCAGTACCCCACGACGGAGCTCCTACGAGCAGTACTTC,NA,many,TRBJ2-7,15,TRBV6-2/TRBV6-3
CASSVWWEQYF,TGTGCCAGCAGTGTTTGGTGGGAGCAGTACTTC,NA,many,TRBJ2-7,11,TRBV2
CAIKRLAGEDGELFF,TGTGCCATCAAGAGACTAGCGGGAGAGGACGGGGAGCTGTTTTTT,TRBD2,many,TRBJ2-2,15,TRBV10-3
CSARDQMETGNTIYF,TGCAGTGCTAGAGATCAAATGGAAACTGGAAACACCATATATTTT,NA,NA,TRBJ1-3,15,TRBV20-1
CASDQWASYNEQFF,TGTGCCAGCGATCAATGGGCCAGCTACAATGAGCAGTTCTTC,NA,few,TRBJ2-1,14,TRBV7-9
CSASTGWGSYNSPLHF,TGCAGTGCTAGTACAGGGTGGGGCTCCTATAATTCACCCCTCCACTTT,NA,many,TRBJ1-6,16,TRBV20-1
CASSTGLAADTQYF,TGTGCCAGCAGCACGGGACTAGCGGCAGATACGCAGTATTTT,TRBD2,many,TRBJ2-3,14,TRBV2
CSAREVYRARYGSNTEAFF,TGCAGTGCTAGAGAAGTATACAGGGCACGGTACGGGTCGAACACTGAAGCTTTCTTT,NA,many,TRBJ1-1,19,TRBV20-1
CASSDTGTGFHQPQHF,TGTGCCAGCAGTGACACCGGGACAGGGTTCCATCAGCCCCAGCATTTT,TRBD1,NA,TRBJ1-5,16,TRBV6-1
CASRGEGANTEAFF,TGTGCCAGCAGGGGGGAGGGGGCAAACACTGAAGCTTTCTTT,TRBD1,NA,TRBJ1-1,14,TRBV6-1
CASSPGQGTHQETQYF,TGTGCCAGCAGCCCCGGACAGGGAACCCACCAAGAGACCCAGTACTTC,TRBD1,many,TRBJ2-5,16,TRBV7-9
CASQQVPYQPQHF,TGTGCCAGCCAACAGGTTCCGTATCAGCCCCAGCATTTT,NA,many,TRBJ1-5,13,TRBV2
CSARDDGGGNTGELFF,TGCAGTGCTAGAGATGACGGAGGGGGGAACACCGGGGAGCTGTTTTTT,NA,NA,TRBJ2-2,16,TRBV20-1
CATSRVGSDRNTDTQYF,TGTGCCACCAGCAGAGTAGGATCAGACAGAAACACAGATACGCAGTATTTT,NA,NA,TRBJ2-3,17,TRBV15
CASSPGQGGGYTF,TGTGCCAGCAGCCCCGGACAGGGGGGTGGCTACACCTTC,TRBD1,many,TRBJ1-2,13,TRBV7-6
CASSAAVTGGINYGYTF,TGTGCCAGCAGTGCCGCCGTGACAGGGGGGATTAACTATGGCTACACCTTC,TRBD1,NA,TRBJ1-2,17,TRBV2
CASSFGTGDQKLFF,TGCGCCAGCAGCTTCGGGACAGGGGATCAAAAACTGTTTTTT,TRBD1,many,TRBJ1-4,14,TRBV5-1
CASSERRAGSSYEQYF,TGTGCCAGCAGTGAAAGACGAGCAGGCAGCTCCTACGAGCAGTACTTC,NA,many,TRBJ2-7,16,TRBV6-1
CASSRGSGTRGYTF,TGTGCCAGCAGCCGGGGGAGCGGTACGAGGGGCTACACCTTC,NA,many,TRBJ1-2,14,TRBV11-2
CASRLAGEQFF,TGTGCCAGTAGACTAGCGGGAGAGCAGTTCTTC,TRBD2,NA,TRBJ2-1,11,TRBV19
CASSQEKGQGPDTQYF,TGTGCCAGCAGCCAAGAAAAGGGACAGGGCCCAGATACGCAGTATTTT,TRBD1,NA,TRBJ2-3,16,TRBV4-2
CASRALSGKDEQFF,TGTGCCAGCAGGGCTCTTAGCGGGAAAGATGAGCAGTTCTTC,TRBD2,NA,TRBJ2-1,14,TRBV2
CATSRGMAALGYTF,TGTGCCACCAGCAGGGGGATGGCAGCGCTGGGGTACACCTTC,NA,NA,TRBJ1-2,14,TRBV15
CASSSRTRLTDTQYF,TGTGCCAGCAGCTCCCGGACTAGGCTCACAGATACGCAGTATTTT,TRBD2,few,TRBJ2-3,15,TRBV7-2
CASSEGQGDSNEQFF,TGTGCCAGCAGTGAAGGGCAGGGTGACAGCAATGAGCAGTTCTTC,NA,NA,TRBJ2-1,15,TRBV6-1
CASSYLQSGNEQFF,TGTGCCAGCAGCTACCTACAGAGCGGTAATGAGCAGTTCTTC,NA,few,TRBJ2-1,14,TRBV12-3/TRBV12-4
CASSLTSNSYEQYF,TGTGCCAGCAGTTTAACCTCGAACTCCTACGAGCAGTACTTC,NA,NA,TRBJ2-7,14,TRBV27
CASSLGQGSFF,TGTGCCAGCAGTCTAGGACAGGGGAGTTTCTTT,TRBD1,many,TRBJ1-1,11,TRBV6-1